The sequence of this T cell receptor (beta chain) was determined in a study of T cell repertoires in ileal Crohn's disease. The overall study: Per sample, roughly 500 nanograms of biopsy DNA were TCRB immunosequenced.

Concerning this clone itself: The junction departs from the called germline gene at one end, perhaps through a read error.

The time point denotes: inflamed ileum from the surgical specimen. Measured with immunoSEQ multiplex PCR; TCRdb has only the in-frame clones, and not every one. Here the sample spans some 8,000 clones, almost 85% being singletons. The CDR3 runs 13 residues. Germline CDR1 reads SGHRS; CDR2 reads YFSETQ. The genes are TRBV5-1 and TRBJ1-1, with 7 bases aligning to TRBD1. The receptor comes from an adult with Crohn's disease. Source material: ileal tissue. The CDR3 sequence is CASSLDGQENSPF. The CDR3 DNA sequence: TGCGCCAGCAGCTTGGATGGACAGGAGAACTCACCTTTT.